These 5 T cell receptor beta chains were sequenced from one sample in a study of T cell changes during pregnancy in multiple sclerosis. The protocol was immunoSEQ multiplex PCR, while the TCRdb copy is restricted to in-frame clones and leaves out a portion. The sample includes 30,000 to 35,000 clones, 89% of them seen just once. The specimen comprised CD8+ T cells from peripheral blood mononuclear cells, sampled in the second trimester of pregnancy. The receptors originated from a female donor with multiple sclerosis, enrolled in a pregnancy study.

V and J are TRBV5-1 and TRBJ2-1; a weak D match, TRBD2 (5 bases). Trimming stripped 2 bases from V and 8 bases from J, with 20 bases between. Germline V gives CDR1 SGHRS, CDR2 YFSETQ. This CDR3 is 16 amino acids long. CDR3 loop: CASSLAVEALFDEQFF. The CDR3 DNA sequence: TGCGCCAGCAGCTTAGCTGTGGAGGCCCTCTTCGATGAGCAGTTCTTC. The variable domain in full, completed from reference TRBV5-1 and TRBJ2-1, reads KAGVTQTPRYLIKTRGQQVTLSCSPISGHRSVSWYQQTPGQGLQFLFEYFSETQRNKGNFPGRFSGRQFSNSRSEMNVSTLELGDSALYLCASSLAVEALFDEQFFGPGTRLTVL.

The sample holds a few counts of this clone. The J gene is TRBJ2-3, the V gene TRBV2; D is ambiguous. Germline V lookup: CDR1 SNHLY, CDR2 FYNNEI. V was trimmed by 7 bases and J by 4 bases, leaving 9 bases between them. There are 12 residues in the CDR3. CDR3 bases: TGTGCCAGCAATAGAGCTCCAGATACGCAGTATTTT. Translating it yields CASNRAPDTQYF.

A single count supports this clone. The genes are TRBV4-2 and TRBJ2-7; TRBD2 matches at 13 bases. The CDR3 is 16 residues long. Looked up from germline, CDR1 is LGHNA and CDR2 is YNFKEQ. J lost 9 bases, V lost 4 bases, and 12 bases had no gene match. CDR3 bases: TGTGCCAGCAGCCGGGAAGAGGGGACTAGCGGGGACGGGCAGTACTTC. Protein: CASSREEGTSGDGQYF.

The chain joins TRBV4-1 to TRBJ1-5; D might be TRBD1 (6 bases). Germline CDR1 MGHRA, CDR2 YSYEKL. The CDR3 runs to 16 residues. The V end lost 0 bases, the J end lost 2 bases, and 11 bases lay between the germline ends. The CDR3 DNA is TGCGCCAGCAGCCAAGATACAGGGCTAGGCAATCAGCCCCAGCATTTT. Amino acids: CASSQDTGLGNQPQHF.

The CDR3 spells CASSFDRETYNEQFF. The CDR3 nucleotides are TGTGCCAGCAGTTTCGACAGGGAAACCTACAATGAGCAGTTCTTC. J is TRBJ2-1 and V is TRBV28; 7 bases map to TRBD1. Unmatched junction bases numbered 4, after V lost 3 bases and J lost 2 bases. The CDR3 runs 15 residues. CDR1 and CDR2 from the germline V gene are MDHEN and SYDVKM.